The present TCR beta chain was sequenced within a study of blood T cell repertoires in COVID-19 (dated by TCRdb to the early 2020s). In terms of the full investigation: The collaborator samples originated in the United States, Italy and Spain and spanned the acute and convalescent phases of COVID-19. The material from the prospective study consisted of cDNA or gDNA derived from T cells, B-cell-depleted T cells, or PBMCs. The dataset comprised deeply sampled blood TCRbeta repertoires from subjects exposed to, actively infected with, or recovered from COVID-19. The repertoires were released in a freely available public database meant as a resource for research on the immune response to SARS-CoV-2. The samples were drawn from the first 160 participants of the ongoing ImmuneRACE study and from 950 to 1,500 subjects provided by 6 global collaborators. Sample metadata almost always included a de-identified subject ID, COVID-19 status, age in years and sex. Where HLA class I and class II types were available, the types were taken from metadata supplied by the sample provider, not from assay-based typing.

As regards this clone: Its antigen remains unidentified. One base away there is no much larger clone; base qualities are not given.

Results the study describes overall, beyond this receptor: The quantity of clinical and demographic metadata differed by source and by participant and was supplied without curation.

TCRbeta CDR3 regions were amplified from genomic DNA by means of the immunoSEQ Assay, a bias-controlled multiplex PCR. Per the authors' processing: Nucleated cell counts per sample were estimated from amplification of reference gene primers within the assay. To quantify the absolute abundance of each unique TCRbeta CDR3 rearrangement, sequence reads were collapsed and filtered. Productive Simpson clonality was computed per sample as the square root of Simpson's diversity index over productive rearrangements. This is the immuneACCESS table as TCRdb keeps it, with only in-frame sequences that have V and J called. A part of the clones is gone; compared with another copy, unresolved V genes explain less than half, and the rest is unexplained. V and J calls and clone size follow that table, whereas D and trimming were derived from the DNA. This sample lists about 44,000 clones; roughly 68% were detected once. 61% of the sample lies in the top ten.

Collaborating institutions collected whole blood in K2EDTA tubes following their own protocols. Collaborator samples were shipped for TCRbeta analysis as frozen whole blood, isolated PBMCs, or DNA extracted from either sample type. There are 15 amino acids in the CDR3, from cysteine to phenylalanine inclusive. The DNA shown is the 45-base CDR3, in frame from base 1. The germline ends are 15 bases apart after V is trimmed by 1 base and J by 5 bases. Taken from the germline V gene (reference sequence), the CDR1 and CDR2 loops are SEHNR and FQNEAQ. The chain links TRBV7-9 with TRBJ2-7; possibly the D gene is TRBD1, per 7 matching bases. The clonotype was recovered from a man at least 80 years old with acute or convalescent COVID-19. Specimen: peripheral blood. The nucleotide sequence is TGTGCCAGCAGCTTAGGAGGAGCAGGGGGGCACGAGCAGTACTTC. It translates to CASSLGGAGGHEQYF.